The clone carrying this T cell receptor beta chain was observed at least ten times. No antigen is known for it. At one end the junction does not follow the germline gene, possibly because of a read error. The sequenced fragment ends 3 residues before the CDR3 boundary, so the rest is inferred from the germline J gene. Only in-frame clones appear in the TCRdb table, and some are missing; sequencing was by immunoSEQ multiplex PCR. In total the sample includes approximately 58,000 clones, none of them seen once. Patients and controls were mostly of Caucasian heritage. Each donor provided about 5 to 8 ml of heparinized whole blood. These data belong to a study of T cell clonality in common variable immunodeficiency. Findings and limits, study-wide: Fewer deletions and N-nucleotide insertions were reportedly seen in common variable immunodeficiency TCR beta sequences. Fewer TCRbeta clones were shared among CVID subjects than controls.

The CDR3 runs 15 residues. The germline gives CDR1 LGHNA, CDR2 YNFKEQ. This clonotype was obtained from a person aged 18 to 69 in good health. The sample comprised peripheral blood mononuclear cells. The chain is built from TRBV4-2 and TRBJ2-3; the D is unclear. Partial CDR3 DNA: TGCGCCAGCAGCCAAAAGCCTCTTGGCGGAAATACG. It is translated as CASSQKPLGGNT. In full, the CDR3 reads CASSQKPLGGNTQYF.